Listed below are T cell receptor beta chains from one sample, sequenced in a study of T cells in Graves' hyperthyroidism and ophthalmopathy. One entry per CDR3 protein results from TCRdb running MiXCR on the multiplex PCR reads. Here the sample spans almost 600,000 distinct CDR3 sequences, about 45% being singletons. The material sequenced was peripheral blood or thyroid tissue (not recorded which). The receptors originated from a young woman with Graves' hyperthyroidism. The CDR3 runs from the conserved cysteine through the conserved F or W. The order of the fields is D gene, V gene, CDR3 length, J gene, clone size, CDR3 protein, CDR3 DNA. The D gene is left open where the match is weak. The listing skips clone size in some rows; elsewhere it reads once, few, many or a size class.

TRBD2	TRBV7-2	15	TRBJ2-1	few	CASSTSGNSYNEQFF	TGTGCCAGCAGCACCAGCGGGAACTCCTACAATGAGCAGTTCTTC
TRBD1	TRBV20-1	14	TRBJ1-6	-	CSATGTGTNSPLHF	TGCAGTGCTACCGGGACAGGGACCAATTCACCCCTCCACTTT
-	TRBV3-1	12	TRBJ2-1	-	CASSPLMDEQFF	TGTGCCAGCAGCCCCCTTATGGATGAGCAGTTCTTC
TRBD2	TRBV7-2	13	TRBJ2-7	once	CASGLAAAYEQYF	TGTGCCAGCGGGCTAGCGGCAGCCTACGAGCAGTACTTC
TRBD2	TRBV19	17	TRBJ2-6	-	CASSSPGGYSGANVLTF	TGTGCCAGTAGCTCCCCGGGAGGTTACTCTGGGGCCAACGTCCTGACTTTC
-	TRBV7-9	15	TRBJ1-1	many	CASRGRRLKNTEAFF	TGTGCCAGCAGGGGTAGGAGGCTTAAGAACACTGAAGCTTTCTTT
-	TRBV7-2	12	TRBJ2-3	-	CASSRTTHTQYF	TGTGCCAGCAGCAGGACGACGCATACGCAGTATTTT
TRBD1	TRBV7-9	16	TRBJ1-2	-	CASSNSTGTGAFGYTF	TGTGCCAGCAGCAACTCTACCGGGACAGGGGCTTTTGGCTACACCTTC
-	TRBV5-4	16	TRBJ1-2	-	CASSLGGASRNYGYTF	TGTGCCAGCAGCTTGGGGGGCGCATCCCGGAACTATGGCTACACCTTC
-	TRBV9	15	TRBJ1-4	-	CASSVDLSFTEKLFF	TGTGCCAGCAGCGTAGATTTAAGTTTTACTGAAAAACTGTTTTTT
-	TRBV30	14	TRBJ2-7	few	CAWSVGGTVYEQYF	TGTGCCTGGAGTGTAGGGGGGACGGTCTACGAGCAGTACTTC
TRBD2	TRBV5-1	16	TRBJ2-5	once	CASSYRGLDRRETQYF	TGCGCCAGCAGCTATCGGGGACTAGATAGAAGGGAGACCCAGTACTTC
-	TRBV7-8	17	TRBJ2-6	many	CASSPDRFSSGANVLTF	TGTGCCAGCAGCCCCGACAGGTTTAGCTCTGGGGCCAACGTCCTGACTTTC
-	TRBV10-3	14	TRBJ2-1	few	CATSPRDTYNEQFF	TGTGCCACCAGTCCCCGGGACACCTACAATGAGCAGTTCTTC
TRBD2	TRBV5-6	17	TRBJ2-7	-	CASSLSRASGSSYEQYF	TGTGCCAGCAGCTTATCCCGGGCTAGCGGGAGCTCCTACGAGCAGTACTTC
-	TRBV20-1	13	TRBJ2-7	-	CSARGGGLSEQYF	TGCAGTGCTAGGGGGGGAGGTCTGTCGGAGCAGTACTTC
TRBD1	TRBV20-1	13	TRBJ2-7	-	CSARDDRGYEQYF	TGCAGTGCTAGAGACGACAGGGGCTACGAGCAGTACTTC
-	TRBV7-9	14	TRBJ1-1	many	CASSLMELNTEAFF	TGTGCCAGCAGCTTAATGGAACTGAACACTGAAGCTTTCTTT
-	TRBV24-1	15	TRBJ2-7	-	CATSDSGTPTGELYF	TGTGCCACCAGTGATTCCGGGACACCCACCGGGGAGCTGTACTTC
-	TRBV11-3	15	TRBJ2-7	many	CASSFTSQASYEQYF	TGTGCCAGCAGCTTTACCAGTCAGGCATCCTACGAGCAGTACTTC
TRBD1	TRBV7-9	16	TRBJ1-2	-	CASSPLGTGGVYGYTF	TGTGCCAGCAGCCCTTTGGGGACAGGGGGCGTCTATGGCTACACCTTC
-	TRBV7-6	15	TRBJ1-4	-	CASSPPAGGNEKLFF	TGTGCCAGCAGCCCACCGGCGGGGGGTAATGAAAAACTGTTTTTT
TRBD2	TRBV7-2	16	TRBJ2-3	few	CASSWGLAGETDTQYF	TGTGCCAGCAGTTGGGGACTAGCGGGAGAAACAGATACGCAGTATTTT
-	TRBV5-1	13	TRBJ2-7	-	CASSLASVTEQYF	TGCGCCAGCAGCTTGGCTAGCGTTACCGAGCAGTACTTC
-	TRBV20-1	20	TRBJ1-5	once	CSARAGLAGVSFYSNQPQHF	TGCAGTGCTAGAGCTGGACTAGCGGGAGTGAGCTTTTATAGCAATCAGCCCCAGCATTTT
-	TRBV19	13	TRBJ1-2	many	CASSIGPVVGYTF	TGTGCCAGTAGTATAGGACCTGTGGTCGGCTACACCTTC
TRBD2	TRBV3-1	17	TRBJ2-7	many	CASSQEEGLAGAYEQYF	TGTGCCAGCAGCCAAGAGGAGGGACTAGCGGGAGCGTACGAGCAGTACTTC
-	TRBV7-2	18	TRBJ1-2	-	CASSLEPHEAEANYGYTF	TGTGCCAGCAGCTTAGAACCACACGAGGCTGAAGCTAACTATGGCTACACCTTC
-	TRBV9	14	TRBJ1-1	many	CASSVGGANTEAFF	TGTGCCAGCAGCGTGGGGGGAGCGAACACTGAAGCTTTCTTT
-	TRBV5-6	16	TRBJ2-5	-	CASSSPSLTPQETQYF	TGTGCCAGCAGCTCACCAAGTCTGACACCCCAAGAGACCCAGTACTTC
TRBD1	TRBV24-1	17	TRBJ2-7	-	CATSDPGLQGAKNEQYF	TGTGCCACCAGTGATCCAGGCCTACAGGGGGCGAAGAATGAGCAGTACTTC
TRBD1	TRBV10-3	14	TRBJ2-3	-	CAIRDGTGTDTQYF	TGTGCCATCAGGGATGGGACAGGCACAGATACGCAGTATTTT
TRBD2	TRBV6-5	13	TRBJ2-7	many	CASSYIAGYEQYF	TGTGCCAGCAGTTATATAGCGGGGTACGAGCAGTACTTC
-	TRBV2	14	TRBJ1-6	many	CASRDRGGDSPLHF	TGTGCCAGCAGGGACCGCGGGGGGGATTCACCCCTCCACTTT
-	TRBV7-9	16	TRBJ2-6	-	CASSPEGPEGANVLTF	TGTGCCAGCAGCCCAGAGGGGCCGGAGGGGGCCAACGTCCTGACTTTC
-	TRBV9	15	TRBJ1-2	many	CASSVTSQGRDGYTF	TGTGCCAGCAGCGTAACATCCCAGGGGAGAGATGGCTACACCTTC
TRBD1	TRBV5-1	15	TRBJ2-7	-	CASTYGTGVLYEQYF	TGCGCCAGCACCTACGGGACAGGGGTTCTCTACGAGCAGTACTTC
TRBD2	TRBV12-3/TRBV12-4	14	TRBJ2-1	few	CASSPRTAGDEQFF	TGTGCCAGCAGTCCCCGGACTGCGGGGGATGAGCAGTTCTTC
-	TRBV5-1	15	TRBJ2-5	-	CASSLLAGPQETQYF	TGCGCCAGCAGTCTCCTAGCAGGGCCTCAAGAGACCCAGTACTTC
-	TRBV29-1	12	TRBJ1-2	many	CSVDVSNYGYTF	TGCAGCGTTGATGTTTCTAACTATGGCTACACCTTC
-	TRBV24-1	13	TRBJ2-7	-	CATSVRGSYEQYF	TGTGCCACCAGTGTCAGAGGCTCCTACGAGCAGTACTTC
-	TRBV12-3/TRBV12-4	15	TRBJ2-7	-	CASSHVDPSSYEQYF	TGTGCCAGCAGTCATGTGGACCCTAGCTCCTACGAGCAGTACTTC
-	TRBV12-3/TRBV12-4	15	TRBJ1-4	many	CASSSSQSPHEKLFF	TGTGCCAGCAGTTCTTCCCAAAGTCCCCATGAAAAACTGTTTTTT
TRBD2	TRBV29-1	16	TRBJ2-5	-	CSVNTGGSGEAETQYF	TGCAGCGTTAACACGGGAGGGTCAGGGGAGGCGGAGACCCAGTACTTC
-	TRBV29-1	13	TRBJ1-4	-	CRGGSSYNEKLFF	TGCAGGGGGGGCAGCTCCTACAATGAAAAACTGTTTTTT
-	TRBV25-1	11	TRBJ1-1	once	CASTLGIEAFF	TGTGCCAGCACCTTAGGCATTGAGGCTTTCTTT
-	TRBV19	12	TRBJ1-1	many	CASSIELTEAFF	TGTGCCAGTAGTATAGAGCTAACTGAAGCTTTCTTT
TRBD1	TRBV29-1	12	TRBJ1-2	-	CSVEDLRQGDTF	TGCAGCGTTGAAGATCTTCGACAGGGCGACACCTTC
TRBD2	TRBV10-3	14	TRBJ2-7	many	CAMGTLAGAKEQYF	TGTGCCATGGGGACTCTAGCGGGAGCAAAGGAGCAGTACTTC
TRBD1	TRBV4-1	16	TRBJ1-5	few	CASSQGPGQGDQPQHF	TGCGCCAGCAGCCAAGGTCCGGGACAGGGGGATCAGCCCCAGCATTTT
-	TRBV24-1	11	TRBJ2-5	-	CATSDVMTQYF	TGTGCCACCAGTGATGTGATGACCCAGTACTTC
-	TRBV7-2	14	TRBJ2-7	many	CASSLDPQTYEQYF	TGTGCCAGCAGCTTAGATCCGCAGACCTACGAGCAGTACTTC
TRBD2	TRBV11-2	18	TRBJ2-5	-	CASSLDKGTGGRSQTQYF	TGTGCCAGCAGCTTAGATAAAGGGACTGGCGGGAGGTCCCAGACCCAGTACTTC
TRBD1	TRBV20-1	14	TRBJ1-1	-	CSARGHRGELEAFF	TGCAGTGCTAGGGGACACAGGGGCGAACTCGAAGCTTTCTTT
TRBD1	TRBV4-3	16	TRBJ1-2	many	CASSQGPGQGGRGYTF	TGCGCCAGCAGCCAAGGTCCGGGACAGGGAGGTCGGGGCTACACCTTC
TRBD2	TRBV11-1	13	TRBJ2-5	-	CASSWTSVETQYF	TGTGCCAGCAGCTGGACTAGCGTTGAGACCCAGTACTTC
TRBD1	TRBV29-1	13	TRBJ1-1	-	CSVRWGQYTEAFF	TGCAGCGTCCGTTGGGGACAGTACACTGAAGCTTTCTTT